A selection of T cell receptor beta chains follows, all from one sample in a study of OX40 agonist ivuxolimab in advanced cancers. Sequencing used immunoSEQ multiplex PCR; TCRdb keeps in-frame clones, though not all of them. The sample includes about 81,000 clones, roughly four fifths of them seen just once. Sequenced material: CD4+ or CD8+ T cells sorted from blood, taken in a trial of the OX40 agonist ivuxolimab. These receptors were taken from an adult with an advanced solid tumor such as melanoma, head and neck, liver or kidney cancer. CDR3s include the opening cysteine and the closing phenylalanine or tryptophan. Fields, in order: J gene, D gene, clone size, V gene, CDR3 protein, CDR3 DNA. A D gene is named only where the DNA matches it firmly. Expanded clones get a size class; other rows say once, few or many, or leave the size out.

TRBJ1-2	TRBD1	-	TRBV27	CASKPGQSSYGYTF	TGTGCCAGCAAGCCGGGACAGAGCTCCTATGGCTACACCTTC
TRBJ2-5	TRBD2	once	TRBV7-9	CASSPGLAGGRQETQYF	TGTGCCAGCAGCCCGGGACTAGCGGGAGGACGGCAAGAGACCCAGTACTTC
TRBJ2-6	-	-	TRBV11-3	CASSSTPHLSGANVLTF	TGTGCCAGCAGCTCGACACCTCATCTCTCTGGGGCCAACGTCCTGACTTTC
TRBJ2-2	-	-	TRBV28	CASRSAQGNTGELFF	TGTGCCAGCAGGTCGGCGCAGGGGAACACCGGGGAGCTGTTTTTT
TRBJ2-7	-	-	TRBV25-1	CASSELIQQYF	TGTGCCAGCAGTGAATTGATCCAGCAGTACTTC
TRBJ2-3	TRBD2	-	TRBV9	CASSVVAGGRSDTQYF	TGTGCCAGCAGCGTAGTAGCGGGAGGGAGGTCAGATACGCAGTATTTT
TRBJ2-3	-	-	TRBV28	CASTGSADTQYF	TGTGCCAGCACCGGGAGCGCAGATACGCAGTATTTT
TRBJ2-7	-	-	TRBV4-2	CASSPLADSYEQYF	TGTGCCAGCAGCCCTTTAGCGGACTCCTACGAGCAGTACTTC
TRBJ2-5	TRBD2	-	TRBV19	CASSIGPSGGARETQYF	TGTGCCAGTAGTATAGGGCCTAGCGGGGGGGCCCGGGAGACCCAGTACTTC
TRBJ2-5	-	-	TRBV27	CASSLLGGGGETQYF	TGTGCCAGCAGTCTCCTCGGGGGAGGCGGAGAGACCCAGTACTTC
TRBJ2-1	-	-	TRBV5-6	CASSLGSGEQFF	TGTGCCAGCAGCTTGGGAAGTGGTGAGCAGTTCTTC
TRBJ2-3	TRBD1	-	TRBV5-1	CASSLLGTGEDTQYF	TGCGCCAGCAGCCTCCTCGGGACAGGGGAAGATACGCAGTATTTT
TRBJ2-2	-	-	TRBV29-1	CSVEEGANTGELFF	TGCAGCGTTGAAGAAGGGGCGAACACCGGGGAGCTGTTTTTT
TRBJ1-2	-	-	TRBV5-1	CASTPGSFGAGGYTF	TGCGCCAGCACCCCCGGGTCGTTCGGGGCGGGTGGCTACACCTTC
TRBJ2-7	-	-	TRBV7-9	CASSLSVTYEQYF	TGTGCCAGCAGCCTTAGCGTAACCTACGAGCAGTACTTC
TRBJ1-4	TRBD1	-	TRBV2	CASSEALTGRIGKLFF	TGTGCCAGCAGTGAAGCCCTGACAGGGAGAATCGGAAAACTGTTTTTT
TRBJ1-4	-	-	TRBV5-1	CASSFEAGVNEKLFF	TGCGCCAGCAGCTTTGAAGCGGGAGTCAATGAAAAACTGTTTTTT
TRBJ1-1	-	few	TRBV14	CASRQGPNTEAFF	TGTGCCAGCCGGCAAGGGCCGAACACTGAAGCTTTCTTT
TRBJ1-5	-	few	TRBV15	CATREGNQPQHF	TGTGCCACCAGGGAGGGCAATCAGCCCCAGCATTTT
TRBJ1-3	-	-	TRBV7-9	CASSLVLGRADGNTIYF	TGTGCCAGCAGCTTAGTGTTAGGCAGGGCTGACGGAAACACCATATATTTT
TRBJ1-5	TRBD1	-	TRBV6-1	CASSERQGAIVSQPQHF	TGTGCCAGCAGTGAAAGGCAGGGGGCTATAGTGAGTCAGCCCCAGCATTTT
TRBJ2-3	-	-	TRBV5-6	CASNFGSSDTQYF	TGTGCCAGCAACTTCGGCAGTTCAGATACGCAGTATTTT
TRBJ1-1	-	-	TRBV6-6	CASSPPGTEAFF	TGTGCCAGCAGCCCCCCAGGGACTGAAGCTTTCTTT
TRBJ1-4	TRBD1	-	TRBV2	CASRGQGAGNEKLFF	TGTGCCAGCAGGGGACAGGGGGCTGGTAATGAAAAACTGTTTTTT
TRBJ1-5	-	-	TRBV11-2	CASSLDWSSNQPQHF	TGTGCCAGCAGCTTAGATTGGTCTAGCAATCAGCCCCAGCATTTT
TRBJ2-7	-	-	TRBV18	CASSPPLPSYEQYF	TGTGCCAGCTCACCTCCACTTCCATCCTACGAGCAGTACTTC
TRBJ2-5	-	-	TRBV28	CASSIIETGSGETQYF	TGTGCCAGCAGCATCATTGAGACAGGATCGGGAGAGACCCAGTACTTC
TRBJ1-2	-	-	TRBV7-3	CASSWDVSF	TGTGCCAGCAGCTGGGACGTAAGCTTC
TRBJ2-3	-	-	TRBV18	CASSPGLGTDTQYF	TGTGCCAGCTCACCAGGCTTGGGGACAGATACGCAGTATTTT
TRBJ1-2	-	-	TRBV4-2	CASSSQGMSSDGYTF	TGTGCCAGCAGCTCACAGGGAATGAGCTCCGACGGCTACACCTTC
TRBJ1-4	-	-	TRBV6-1	CASSESIEKLFF	TGTGCCAGCAGTGAATCTATTGAAAAACTGTTTTTT
TRBJ1-4	-	-	TRBV27	CASSLLGPNEKLFF	TGTGCCAGCAGTTTACTGGGGCCTAATGAAAAACTGTTTTTT
TRBJ1-1	-	-	TRBV18	CASSTGGEAFF	TGTGCCAGCTCGACAGGAGGTGAAGCTTTCTTT
TRBJ2-7	-	-	TRBV2	CASSMGGSSYEQYF	TGTGCCAGCAGCATGGGAGGCAGCTCCTACGAGCAGTACTTC
TRBJ2-1	TRBD2	-	TRBV25-1	CASSTPERGGGKREQFF	TGTGCCAGCAGTACCCCCGAGCGGGGGGGTGGTAAACGGGAGCAGTTCTTC
TRBJ2-1	-	-	TRBV28	CASRFTRFHSYNEQFF	TGTGCCAGCAGGTTCACGCGGTTCCACTCCTACAATGAGCAGTTCTTC
TRBJ1-4	-	-	TRBV19	CASSIVGRVELFF	TGTGCCAGTAGTATAGTAGGGAGGGTAGAACTGTTTTTT
TRBJ2-7	TRBD2	few	TRBV6-5	CASRPSGISSYEQYF	TGTGCCAGCAGACCTAGCGGGATTAGCTCCTACGAGCAGTACTTC
TRBJ1-4	-	-	TRBV20-1	CSAKVDEKLFF	TGCAGTGCCAAGGTAGACGAAAAACTGTTTTTT